This T cell receptor (beta chain) was identified during a study of neurological immune-mediated disorders. MiXCR, run by TCRdb on the 5' RACE reads, gives a single entry per CDR3 protein. The sample records over 35,000 distinct CDR3 sequences, 2.5% being singletons. This clonotype showed up many times. The germline V and J ends were trimmed by 5 bases and 0 bases, with 8 bases remaining between them. CDR3 size: 14 residues. From germline, CDR1 is LGHDT and CDR2 YNNKEL (reference sequence). The chain is built from TRBV3-1 and TRBJ2-1, with a weak D call TRBD1 (5 bases). The sample taken for sequencing was PBMCs. The sequence came from a man in his forties or fifties with multiple sclerosis. CDR3: CASSSGHSYNEQFF. The CDR3 bases are TGTGCCAGCAGCTCCGGACACTCCTACAATGAGCAGTTCTTC.